This T cell receptor (beta chain) was found in a study of blood T cells in healthy people across ages (dated by TCRdb to between 2014 and 2016). Looking at the study overall: Template switching captured roughly one uniquely barcoded TCR beta cDNA molecule per two T cells in model experiments. Age-related changes in TCR beta repertoire diversity were measured in the study by deep sequencing normalized with unique cDNA molecular identifiers. Donors were grouped into four age groups: young (average about 15 years), middle-aged (39), aged (62) and long-lived (just over 80). To avoid experimental bias, donors of different ages were randomly spread across the sequencing lanes. The study analyzed two additional independent replicas of 1 million unique cDNA reads from the same blood draw for two donors, one aged 18 to 30 and one aged 80 or older. What the authors observed across the whole study: Compared with the aged group, the long-lived group had more naive CD4+ T cells, fewer expanded clones and increased TCR diversity, a pattern suggesting age selection. A strong correlation was found between observed TCR beta diversity and the percentage of naive T cells measured by flow cytometry. Estimates of total diversity based on one million sequenced T cells were considered lower bounds and underestimates. Since profiling was done on bulk unsorted PBMCs, naive and antigen-experienced compartments could not be conclusively compared. As age increased, observed TCR beta diversity per million T cells dropped in a roughly linear way, and a significant reduction was already evident by age approximately 40. Donor CMV infection status was unknown, potentially confounding age-related changes in expanded clonotypes.

The germline V gene sets CDR1 to SGHRS and CDR2 to YFSETQ. Measured from the cysteine to the phenylalanine, the CDR3 is 15 residues long. Of the read, only the CDR3 DNA is kept; its 45 bases are in frame from base 1. Relative to germline, V is 3 bases shorter and J is 2 bases shorter, with 14 bases between their ends. The donors were roughly 40 Caucasian individuals from Russia, aged roughly 6 to 100 years, who were systemically healthy. Each donor gave 8 to 10 milliliters of peripheral blood, drawn into EDTA-treated Vacutainer tubes. Ficoll-Paque density-gradient centrifugation was used to isolate PBMCs, with at least 6 million per sample. Total RNA was extracted from PBMCs with Trizol reagent, with at least 6 micrograms obtained per sample. The percentages of naive CD45RAhigh/CD27high T cells were determined by flow cytometry on a PBMC aliquot from every donor. On this clonotype itself: The antigen it binds to is not known. Nothing much larger sits one base from this clone, and base qualities are not available.

Library preparation employed 5' RACE. The instrument given in TCRdb is Illumina HiSeq 2500. A second PCR of roughly 7 to 11 cycles was performed with a sample-barcoded 5' primer and a J-beta primer mix. A unique molecular identifier was introduced onto each TCR beta cDNA molecule by a template-switch 5' adaptor carrying 12 random nucleotides. Each sample yielded at least 2.5 million CDR3-containing paired-end reads. The Mint cDNA synthesis kit, primed by a TRBC-specific oligonucleotide, was used to synthesize first-strand cDNA from all RNA. Following uracil-DNA glycosylase treatment, a first 18-cycle PCR with universal primers M1SS and BC2_uni_R was performed on all cDNA. Processing in the source paper ran as follows. Normalization of each sample was performed by random selection of 1 million high-quality reads, each carrying a distinct molecular identifier. Reads sharing molecular identifiers were discarded rather than binned into consensus sequences. MiTCR, set to a Q25 quality threshold and the strictest error-elimination algorithm, was used for CDR3 identification, clonotype clustering and error correction. A nonparametric unseen species model using Euler transformation provided a lower-bound estimate of total TCR beta diversity. Through fastp at Q25 and MiXCR, TCRdb rebuilt clones from the public reads, retaining in-frame beta chains. Merged by CDR3 protein, the rows form single entries marked with the most common genes and DNA. Here the V and J calls rest on TCRdb's processing, not on the authors' analysis. This sample is represented by fewer than 950,000 distinct CDR3 sequences; about 48% of them were singletons. About two fifths of the sample goes to the ten largest clones.

The clonotype was recovered from an elderly man in good health. Sequenced input: blood. The chain couples TRBV5-1 to TRBJ2-5; the D gene identity is not certain. In nucleotides, the sequence is TGCGCCAGCAGCTCGGTAGGCGTACTACAAGAGACCCAGTACTTC. Translated, this gives CASSSVGVLQETQYF.